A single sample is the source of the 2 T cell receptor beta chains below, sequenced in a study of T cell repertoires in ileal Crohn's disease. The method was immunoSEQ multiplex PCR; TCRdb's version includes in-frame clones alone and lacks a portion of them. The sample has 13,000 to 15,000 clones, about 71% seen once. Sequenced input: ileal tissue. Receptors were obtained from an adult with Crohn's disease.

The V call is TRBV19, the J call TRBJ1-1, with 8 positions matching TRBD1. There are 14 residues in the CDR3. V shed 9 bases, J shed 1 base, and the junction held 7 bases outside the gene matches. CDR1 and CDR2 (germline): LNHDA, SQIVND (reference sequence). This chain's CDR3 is CASLRGTGNTEAFF. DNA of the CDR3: TGTGCCAGCCTACGGGGGACAGGGAACACTGAAGCTTTCTTT.

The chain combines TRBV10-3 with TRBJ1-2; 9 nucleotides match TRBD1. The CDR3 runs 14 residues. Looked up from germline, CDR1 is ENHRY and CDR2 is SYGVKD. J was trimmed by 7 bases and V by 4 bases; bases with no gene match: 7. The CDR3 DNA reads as TGTGCCATCAGTGGCCGGACAGGGGAGGGTGGCTACACCTTC. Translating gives CAISGRTGEGGYTF.